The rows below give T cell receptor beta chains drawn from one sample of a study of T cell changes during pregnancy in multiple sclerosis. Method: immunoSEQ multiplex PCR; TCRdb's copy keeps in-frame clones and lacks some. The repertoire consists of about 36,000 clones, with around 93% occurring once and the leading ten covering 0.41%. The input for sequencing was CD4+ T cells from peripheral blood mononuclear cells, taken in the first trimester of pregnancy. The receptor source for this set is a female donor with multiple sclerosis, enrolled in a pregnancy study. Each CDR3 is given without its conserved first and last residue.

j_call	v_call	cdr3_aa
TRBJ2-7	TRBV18	ASSPALALSYEQY
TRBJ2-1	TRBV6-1	ASSEVLRDYYNEQF
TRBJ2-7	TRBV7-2	ASSPNFLRYEQY
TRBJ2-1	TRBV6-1	ASSAGGGGSYNEQF
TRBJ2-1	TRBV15	ATSSRLGTGSYNEQF
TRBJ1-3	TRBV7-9	ASSLNRGTGNTIY
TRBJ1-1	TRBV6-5	ASSTLPGTGTEAF
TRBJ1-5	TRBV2	ASRARGLFSPQH
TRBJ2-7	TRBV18	ASSPTGSYEQY
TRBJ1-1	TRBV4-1	ASSSRTGGTEAF
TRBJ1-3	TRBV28	ASSLSGPGNTIY
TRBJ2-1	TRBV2	ASKRENFFGEQF
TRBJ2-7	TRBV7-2	ASSLAPVGTPLQDEQY
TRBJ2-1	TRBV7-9	ASSLAREYNEQF
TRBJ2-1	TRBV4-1	ASSQPGLGYNEQF
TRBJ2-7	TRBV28	ASVMTGGFYEQY
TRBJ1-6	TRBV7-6	ASSPRGGSSYNSPLH
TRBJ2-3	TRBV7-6	ASTPFESSGGRDTQY
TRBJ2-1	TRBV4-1	ASSQDEGDPGV
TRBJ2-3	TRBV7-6	ASSPLARTDTQY
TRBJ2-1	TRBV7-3	ASSLIGSSYNEQF
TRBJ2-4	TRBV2	ASSRTSGGVLAKNIQY
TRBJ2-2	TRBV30	AWSAGELVTGELF
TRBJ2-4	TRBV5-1	ASSLDRGLLAKNIQY
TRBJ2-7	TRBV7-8	ASSLFGTGGAGISYEQY
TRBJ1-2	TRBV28	ASSSPGRGRGT
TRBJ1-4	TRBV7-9	ASSKRTGEEKLF
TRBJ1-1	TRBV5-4	ASSQGGAQNTEAF
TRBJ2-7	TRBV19	ASSTDRGEQY
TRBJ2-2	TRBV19	ASSIGSLPSNTGELF
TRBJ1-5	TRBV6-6	ASSYVGTVSNQPQH
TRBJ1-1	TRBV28	ASSINTEAF
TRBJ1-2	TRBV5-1	ASSPPGLGPVVGYT
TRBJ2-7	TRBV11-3	ASSHRRGPEEQY
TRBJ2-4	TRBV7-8	ASSLGQESLQY
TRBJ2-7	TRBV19	ASTRRGGDSYEQY
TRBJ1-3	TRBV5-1	ASMTDPGSGNTIY
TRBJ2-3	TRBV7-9	ASSLLETGDTQY
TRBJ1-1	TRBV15	ATSRGNRGGTEAF
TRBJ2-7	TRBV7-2	ASSFRQGTHEQY
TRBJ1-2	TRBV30	AWSRGRGGYT
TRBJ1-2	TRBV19	ASSLLSQGFDGYT
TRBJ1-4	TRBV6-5	ASGKRGATNEKLF
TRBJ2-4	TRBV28	ASTSQGLAKNIQY
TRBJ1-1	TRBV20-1	SATVNTEAF